Following are 5 T cell receptor beta chains from one sample sequenced in a study of shared T cell receptors in the human thymus. Generated by immunoSEQ multiplex PCR, the TCRdb table keeps only in-frame clones and is missing some. The sample contains hundreds of thousands of clones, 70% to 90% of which appear only once. This sample was also put to use in a study of human thymus T cells.

Input material: thymocytes. All receptors come from a boy under two years old with a congenital heart defect.

The chain has TRBV9 and TRBJ1-1; 7 nucleotides agree with TRBD1. V was clipped by 0 bases and J by 1 base; unmatched bases: 6. CDR1 SGDLS and CDR2 YYNGEE come from the germline V gene. The CDR3 consists of 16 residues. Here the CDR3 reads CASSVDPQGGNTEAFF. CDR3 bases: TGTGCCAGCAGCGTAGACCCTCAGGGGGGGAACACTGAAGCTTTCTTT. The full variable domain, in which reference TRBV9 and TRBJ1-1 provide the parts outside the CDR3, is DSGVTQTPKHLITATGQRVTLRCSPRSGDLSVYWYQQSLDQGLQFLIQYYNGEERAKGNILERFSAQQFPDLHSELNLSSLELGDSALYFCASSVDPQGGNTEAFFGQGTRLTVV.

The chain couples TRBV9 to TRBJ2-1, with a weak D call TRBD1 (6 bases). Germline CDR1 reads SGDLS; CDR2 reads YYNGEE. Trimming shortened V by 4 bases and J by 7 bases, and 21 bases separated the two germline ends. This CDR3 is 16 amino acids long. The CDR3 coding sequence is TGTGCCAGCAGCAGAGCTTCCAGGGGCCTACCTAATGAGCAGTTCTTC. This translates into CASSRASRGLPNEQFF.

This chain uses TRBV18 with TRBJ1-2; 8 bases match TRBD1. This CDR3 spans 15 amino acids. Trimming took 4 bases from V and 4 from J; bases not matched to a gene: 8. The V gene's germline CDR1 is KGHSH and CDR2 LQKENI. CDR3 residues: CASSLDRDFGYGYTF. The CDR3, as DNA: TGTGCCAGCTCACTGGACAGGGACTTTGGCTATGGCTACACCTTC.

As concerns this clone: This same CDR3 is encoded by further DNA sequences in the sample. V is TRBV11-2 and J is TRBJ2-7, with D tentatively TRBD2 (6 bases). The CDR3 runs to 15 residues. V was cut by 4 bases and J by 4 bases, with 17 bases left in between. Looked up from germline, CDR1 is SGHAT and CDR2 is FQNNGV. The DNA for the CDR3 is TGTGCCAGCAGCTCTGAAGGAGGGCTTGCTTACGAGCAGTACTTC. Its translation: CASSSEGGLAYEQYF.

The CDR3 spells CASSRRLNTEAFF. CDR3 DNA sequence: TGTGCCAGCAGCCGAAGACTCAACACTGAAGCTTTCTTT. The rearrangement links TRBV7-3 to TRBJ1-1, with unresolved D. Trimming removed 5 bases from V and 2 bases from J, with 9 bases in between. The CDR3 has 13 amino acids. Germline lookup yields CDR1 SGHTA and CDR2 FQGTGA.